These 8 T cell receptor beta chains were all obtained from the same sample, sequenced in a study of multiple sclerosis patients with progressive multifocal leukoencephalopathy. Sequencing was performed with immunoSEQ multiplex PCR; in TCRdb, only in-frame clones are kept and a portion is missing. The profile shows 25,000 to 30,000 clones, around 90% of them singletons. Time point: before natalizumab initiation. The specimen sequenced was PBMCs. These TCRs come from a human donor with multiple sclerosis.

This chain links TRBV19 with TRBJ1-2; a weak D match, TRBD1 (5 bases). Between the trimmed V and J ends, which lost 0 bases and 2 bases, there was a span of 10 bases. Germline loops: CDR1 LNHDA, CDR2 SQIVND (reference sequence). CDR3 length: 15 residues. The CDR3 DNA reads as TGTGCCAGTAGTATAGAGGAGACAGAAAACTATGGCTACACCTTC. Translating gives CASSIEETENYGYTF. Complete variable domain (other parts from reference TRBV19 and TRBJ1-2): DGGITQSPKYLFRKEGQNVTLSCEQNLNHDAMYWYRQDPGQGLRLIYYSQIVNDFQKGDIAEGYSVSREKKESFPLTVTSAQKNPTAFYLCASSIEETENYGYTFGSGTRLTVV.

The chain is built from TRBV6-5 and TRBJ1-5, with D possibly matching TRBD1 (6 bases). Trimming removed 11 bases from V and 11 bases from J, with 16 bases in between. Germline V gene lookup returns CDR1 MNHEY and CDR2 SVGAGI. There are 11 residues in the CDR3. As DNA, the CDR3 is TGTGCCGTCCAGGGGCCCTGGGCCCAGCATTTT. The encoded protein is CAVQGPWAQHF.

This sequence joins TRBV4-1 and TRBJ2-1; tentatively, D is TRBD2 (6 bases). The CDR3 length is 15 residues. Germline CDR1 is MGHRA and CDR2 is YSYEKL. V was clipped by 4 bases and J by 0 bases, with 10 bases between them. DNA of the CDR3: TGCGCCAGCAGCCTCGGGAGTAGCTCCTACAATGAGCAGTTCTTC. Translated: CASSLGSSSYNEQFF.

The chain carries TRBV12-5 and TRBJ2-1; weak D call: TRBD2 (5 bases). V dropped 0 bases and J dropped 12 bases, with 15 bases sitting between them. CDR1 LGHNT and CDR2 FRNRAP come from the germline V gene. CDR3 size: 14 residues. CDR3 loop: CASGLVLGGRGQFF. The CDR3 bases are TGTGCTAGTGGTTTGGTACTAGGTGGACGGGGGCAGTTCTTC.

CDR3 nucleotides: TGTGCCAGCGGGGTCGGACTAGCGGTTCAAGAGACCCAGTACTTC. This codes for CASGVGLAVQETQYF. V is TRBV10-3 and J is TRBJ2-5, with TRBD2 matching over 10 bases. The V segment lost 10 bases and the J segment 2 bases; nucleotides outside the gene matches: 10. Germline CDR1 and CDR2: ENHRY and SYGVKD. CDR3 length equals 15 residues.

This clone was detected once. The chain is built from TRBV14 and TRBJ2-7; D is possibly TRBD1 or TRBD2 (6 bases each). Germline V gives CDR1 SGHDN, CDR2 FVKESK. V lost 4 bases to trimming and J lost 2 bases, with 18 bases between them. The CDR3 spans 16 residues. The CDR3 sequence: CASSPLRGVATYEQYF. DNA of the CDR3: TGTGCCAGCAGCCCTCTAAGGGGGGTTGCTACCTACGAGCAGTACTTC.

J is TRBJ2-3 and V is TRBV11-2; maybe TRBD1 (7 bases). Trimming pared 0 bases from V and 0 bases from J, leaving 10 bases between. This CDR3 is built from 16 residues. Germline CDR1 reads SGHAT; CDR2 reads FQNNGV. The CDR3 spells CASSLEAGGSTDTQYF. The CDR3 nucleotides are TGTGCCAGCAGCTTAGAGGCAGGGGGGAGCACAGATACGCAGTATTTT.

The CDR3 protein is CASSLKAGNGYTF. Here the CDR3 DNA reads TGTGCCAGCAGTCTAAAGGCAGGGAATGGCTACACCTTC. This chain connects TRBV27 to TRBJ1-2; a weak D match, TRBD1 (5 bases). The CDR3 runs 13 residues. Germline CDR1 reads MNHEY; CDR2 reads SMNVEV (reference sequence). With 5 bases removed from V and 6 bases from J, the gap between germline ends came to 13 bases.